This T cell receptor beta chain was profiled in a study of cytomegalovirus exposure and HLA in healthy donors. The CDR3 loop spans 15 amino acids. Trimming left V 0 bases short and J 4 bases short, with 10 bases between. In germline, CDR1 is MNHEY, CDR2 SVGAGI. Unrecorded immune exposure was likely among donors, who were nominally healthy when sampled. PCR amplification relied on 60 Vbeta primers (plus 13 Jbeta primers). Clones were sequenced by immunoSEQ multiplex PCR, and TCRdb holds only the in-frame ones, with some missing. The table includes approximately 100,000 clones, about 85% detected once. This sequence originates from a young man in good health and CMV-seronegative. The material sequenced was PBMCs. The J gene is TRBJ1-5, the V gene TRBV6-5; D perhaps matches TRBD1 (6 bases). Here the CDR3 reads CASSYSKGVNQPQHF. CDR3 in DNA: TGTGCCAGCAGTTACTCTAAGGGGGTTAATCAGCCCCAGCATTTT.